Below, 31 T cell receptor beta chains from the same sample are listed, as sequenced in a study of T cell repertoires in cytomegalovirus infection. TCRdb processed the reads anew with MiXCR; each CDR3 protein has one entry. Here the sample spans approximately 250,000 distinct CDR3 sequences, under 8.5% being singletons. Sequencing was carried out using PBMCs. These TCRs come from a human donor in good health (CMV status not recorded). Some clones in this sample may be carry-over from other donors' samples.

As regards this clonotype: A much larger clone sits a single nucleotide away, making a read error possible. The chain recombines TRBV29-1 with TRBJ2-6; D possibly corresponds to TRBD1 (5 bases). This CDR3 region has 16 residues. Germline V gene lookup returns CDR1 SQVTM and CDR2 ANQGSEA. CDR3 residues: CSVEGSVTSGANDLTF. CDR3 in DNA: TGCAGCGTTGAAGGAAGCGTAACCTCTGGGGCCAACGACCTGACTTTC. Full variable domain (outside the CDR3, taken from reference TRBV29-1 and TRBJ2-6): SAVISQKPSRDICQRGTSLTIQCQVDSQVTMMFWYRQQPGQSLTLIATANQGSEATYESGFVIDKFPISRPNLTFSTLTVSNMSPEDSSIYLCSVEGSVTSGANDLTFGAGSRLTVL.

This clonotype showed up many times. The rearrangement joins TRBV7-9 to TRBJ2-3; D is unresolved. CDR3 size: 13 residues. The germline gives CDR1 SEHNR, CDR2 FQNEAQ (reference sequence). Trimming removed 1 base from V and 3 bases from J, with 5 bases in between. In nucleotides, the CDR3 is TGTGCCAGCAGCTTAGATGCGACAGATACGCAGTATTTT. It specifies CASSLDATDTQYF.

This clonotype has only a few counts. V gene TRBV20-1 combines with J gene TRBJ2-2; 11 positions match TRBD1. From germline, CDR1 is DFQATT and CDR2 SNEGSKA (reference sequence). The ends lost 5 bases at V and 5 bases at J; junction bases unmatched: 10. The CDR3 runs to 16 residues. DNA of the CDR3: TGCAGTGCTCACACCCGGGACAGGGGGAATACCGGGGAGCTGTTTTTT. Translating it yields CSAHTRDRGNTGELFF.

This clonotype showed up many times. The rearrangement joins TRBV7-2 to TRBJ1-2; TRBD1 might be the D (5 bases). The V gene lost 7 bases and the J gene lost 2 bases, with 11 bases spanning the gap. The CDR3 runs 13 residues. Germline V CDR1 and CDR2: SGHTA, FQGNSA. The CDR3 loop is CASTPTANYGYTF. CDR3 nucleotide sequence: TGTGCCAGCACCCCGACAGCGAACTATGGCTACACCTTC.

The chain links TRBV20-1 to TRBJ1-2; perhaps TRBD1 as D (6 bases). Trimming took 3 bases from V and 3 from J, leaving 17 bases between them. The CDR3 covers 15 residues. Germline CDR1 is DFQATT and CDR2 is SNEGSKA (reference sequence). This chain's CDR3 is CSASRTASGDYGYTF. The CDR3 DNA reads TGCAGTGCTAGTCGGACAGCCTCAGGGGACTATGGCTACACCTTC.

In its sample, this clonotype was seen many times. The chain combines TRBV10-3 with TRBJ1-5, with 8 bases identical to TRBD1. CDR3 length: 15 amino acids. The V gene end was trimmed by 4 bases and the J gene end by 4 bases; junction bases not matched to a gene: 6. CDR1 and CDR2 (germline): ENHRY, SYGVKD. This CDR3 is CAISAFTGGNQPQHF. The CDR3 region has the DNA TGTGCCATCAGTGCCTTTACAGGGGGTAATCAGCCCCAGCATTTT.

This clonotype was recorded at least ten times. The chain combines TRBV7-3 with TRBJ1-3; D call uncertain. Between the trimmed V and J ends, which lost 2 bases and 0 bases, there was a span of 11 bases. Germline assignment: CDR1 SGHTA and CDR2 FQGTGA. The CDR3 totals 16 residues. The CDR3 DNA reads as TGTGCCAGCAGCTTAGATAGGGTCGGCTCTGGAAACACCATATATTTT. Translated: CASSLDRVGSGNTIYF.

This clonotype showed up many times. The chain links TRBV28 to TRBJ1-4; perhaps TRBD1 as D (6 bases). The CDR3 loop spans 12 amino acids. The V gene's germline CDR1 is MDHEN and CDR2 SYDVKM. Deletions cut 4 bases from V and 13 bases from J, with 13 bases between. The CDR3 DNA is TGTGCCAGCAGTTCACAGGGCCAGAGACTGTTTTTT. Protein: CASSSQGQRLFF.

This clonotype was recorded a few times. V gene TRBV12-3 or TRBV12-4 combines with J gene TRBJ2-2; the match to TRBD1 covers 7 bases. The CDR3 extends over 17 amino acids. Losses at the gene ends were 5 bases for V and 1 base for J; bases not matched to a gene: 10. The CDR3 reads CASSPYSNRGNTGELFF. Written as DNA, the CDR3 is TGTGCCAGCAGTCCCTATTCAAACAGGGGGAACACCGGGGAGCTGTTTTTT.

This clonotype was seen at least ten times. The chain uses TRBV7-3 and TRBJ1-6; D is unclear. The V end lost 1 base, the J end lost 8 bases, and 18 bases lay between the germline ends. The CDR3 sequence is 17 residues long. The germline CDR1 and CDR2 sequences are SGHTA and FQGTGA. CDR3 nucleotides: TGTGCCAGCAGCTTAATTGGTCCGGGAATCGGCTATTCACCCCTCCACTTT. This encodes CASSLIGPGIGYSPLHF.

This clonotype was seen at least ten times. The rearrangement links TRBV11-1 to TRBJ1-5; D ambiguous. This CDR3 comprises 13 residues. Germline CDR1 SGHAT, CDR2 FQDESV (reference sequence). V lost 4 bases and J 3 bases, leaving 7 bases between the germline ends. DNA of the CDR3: TGTGCCAGCAGCTCGGGAGTCAATCAGCCCCAGCATTTT. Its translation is CASSSGVNQPQHF. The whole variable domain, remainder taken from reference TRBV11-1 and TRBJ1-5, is EAEVAQSPRYKITEKSQAVAFWCDPISGHATLYWYRQILGQGPELLVQFQDESVVDDSQLPKDRFSAERLKGVDSTLKIQPAELGDSAMYLCASSSGVNQPQHFGDGTRLSIL.

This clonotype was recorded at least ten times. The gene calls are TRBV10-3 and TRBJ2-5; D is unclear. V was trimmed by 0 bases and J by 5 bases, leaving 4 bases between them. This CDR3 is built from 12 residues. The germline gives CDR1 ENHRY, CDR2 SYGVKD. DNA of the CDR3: TGTGCCATCAGTGAGTCGCGGGAGACCCAGTACTTC. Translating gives CAISESRETQYF.

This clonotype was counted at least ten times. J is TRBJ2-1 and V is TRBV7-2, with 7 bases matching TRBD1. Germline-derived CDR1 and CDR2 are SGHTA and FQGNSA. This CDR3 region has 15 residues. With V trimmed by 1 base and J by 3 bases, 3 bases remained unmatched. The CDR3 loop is CASSLVGTVYNEQFF. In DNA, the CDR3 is TGTGCCAGCAGCTTAGTGGGGACAGTCTACAATGAGCAGTTCTTC. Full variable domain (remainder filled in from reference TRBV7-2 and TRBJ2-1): GAGVSQSPSNKVTEKGKDVELRCDPISGHTALYWYRQSLGQGLEFLIYFQGNSAPDKSGLPSDRFSAERTGGSVSTLTIQRTQQEDSAVYLCASSLVGTVYNEQFFGPGTRLTVL.

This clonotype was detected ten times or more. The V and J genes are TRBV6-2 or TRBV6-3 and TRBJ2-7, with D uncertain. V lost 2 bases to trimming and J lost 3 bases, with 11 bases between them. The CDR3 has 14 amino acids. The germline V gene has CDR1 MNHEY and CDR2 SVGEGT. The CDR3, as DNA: TGTGCCAGCAGTTACCATTCAAAAAACTACGAGCAGTACTTC. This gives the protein CASSYHSKNYEQYF.

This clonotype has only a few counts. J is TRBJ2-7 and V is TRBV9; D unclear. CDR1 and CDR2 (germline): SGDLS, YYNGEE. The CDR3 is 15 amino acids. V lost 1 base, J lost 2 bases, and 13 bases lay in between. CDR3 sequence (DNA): TGTGCCAGCAGCGTAATGGAAGCCCCAACCTACGAGCAGTACTTC. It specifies CASSVMEAPTYEQYF.

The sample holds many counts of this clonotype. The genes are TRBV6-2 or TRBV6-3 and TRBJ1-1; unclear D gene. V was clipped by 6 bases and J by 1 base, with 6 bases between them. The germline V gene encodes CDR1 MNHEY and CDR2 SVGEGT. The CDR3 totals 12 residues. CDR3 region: CASSDTNTEAFF. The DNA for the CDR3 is TGTGCCAGCAGCGACACGAACACTGAAGCTTTCTTT.

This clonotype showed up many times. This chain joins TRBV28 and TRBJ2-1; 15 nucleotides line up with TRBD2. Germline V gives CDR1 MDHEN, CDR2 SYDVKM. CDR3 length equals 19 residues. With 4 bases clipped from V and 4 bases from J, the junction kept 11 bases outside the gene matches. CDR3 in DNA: TGTGCCAGCAGTTCAGAATCCGGGACTAGCGGGGGGCCGTACAATGAGCAGTTCTTC. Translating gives CASSSESGTSGGPYNEQFF. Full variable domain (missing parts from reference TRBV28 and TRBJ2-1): DVKVTQSSRYLVKRTGEKVFLECVQDMDHENMFWYRQDPGLGLRLIYFSYDVKMKEKGDIPEGYSVSREKKERFSLILESASTNQTSMYLCASSSESGTSGGPYNEQFFGPGTRLTVL.

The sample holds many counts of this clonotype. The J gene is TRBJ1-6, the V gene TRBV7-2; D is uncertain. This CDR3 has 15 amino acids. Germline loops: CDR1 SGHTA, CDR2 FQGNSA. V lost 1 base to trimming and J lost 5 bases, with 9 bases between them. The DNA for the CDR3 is TGTGCCAGCAGCTTAGATTCCCTGAATAATTCACCCCTCCACTTT. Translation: CASSLDSLNNSPLHF.

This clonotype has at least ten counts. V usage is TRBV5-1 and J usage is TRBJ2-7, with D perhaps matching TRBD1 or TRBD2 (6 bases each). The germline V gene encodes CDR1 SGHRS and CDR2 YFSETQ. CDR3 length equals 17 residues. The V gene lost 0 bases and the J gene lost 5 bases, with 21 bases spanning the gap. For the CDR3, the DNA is TGCGCCAGCAGCTTGGTCGTCGCAGGAGGGGGTGGAGACGAGCAGTACTTC. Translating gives CASSLVVAGGGGDEQYF.

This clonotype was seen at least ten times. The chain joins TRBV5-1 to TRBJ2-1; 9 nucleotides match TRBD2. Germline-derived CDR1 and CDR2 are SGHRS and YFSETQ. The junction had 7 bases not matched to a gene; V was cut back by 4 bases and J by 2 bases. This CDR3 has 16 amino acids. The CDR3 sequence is CASSPLAGDAYNEQFF. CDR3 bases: TGCGCCAGCAGCCCCTTAGCGGGGGACGCCTACAATGAGCAGTTCTTC.

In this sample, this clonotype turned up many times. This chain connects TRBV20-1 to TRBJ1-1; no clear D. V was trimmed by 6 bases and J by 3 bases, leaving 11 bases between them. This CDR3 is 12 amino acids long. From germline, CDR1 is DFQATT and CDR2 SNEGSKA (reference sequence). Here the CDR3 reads CSASLLYTEAFF. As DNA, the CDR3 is TGCAGTGCCTCTCTCCTGTACACTGAAGCTTTCTTT.

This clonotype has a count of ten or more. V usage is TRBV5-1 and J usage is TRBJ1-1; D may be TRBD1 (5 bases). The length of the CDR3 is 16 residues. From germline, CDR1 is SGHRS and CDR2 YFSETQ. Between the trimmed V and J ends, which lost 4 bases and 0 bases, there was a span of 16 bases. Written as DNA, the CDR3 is TGCGCCAGCAGCCCCCCCGGGGCTTCGATGAACACTGAAGCTTTCTTT. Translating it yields CASSPPGASMNTEAFF.

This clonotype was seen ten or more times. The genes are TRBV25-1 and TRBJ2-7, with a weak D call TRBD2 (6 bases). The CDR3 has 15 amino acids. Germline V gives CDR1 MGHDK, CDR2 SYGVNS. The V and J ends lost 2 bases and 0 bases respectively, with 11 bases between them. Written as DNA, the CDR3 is TGTGCCAGCAGTGAAGGTTGGCGGGGCTCCTACGAGCAGTACTTC. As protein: CASSEGWRGSYEQYF.

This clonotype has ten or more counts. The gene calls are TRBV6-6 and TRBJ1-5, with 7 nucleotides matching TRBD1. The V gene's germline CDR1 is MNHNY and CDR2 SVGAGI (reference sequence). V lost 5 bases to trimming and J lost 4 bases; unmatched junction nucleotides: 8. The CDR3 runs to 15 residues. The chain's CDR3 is CASSARDSSNQPQHF. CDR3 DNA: TGTGCCAGCAGTGCCCGGGACAGTTCTAATCAGCCCCAGCATTTT.

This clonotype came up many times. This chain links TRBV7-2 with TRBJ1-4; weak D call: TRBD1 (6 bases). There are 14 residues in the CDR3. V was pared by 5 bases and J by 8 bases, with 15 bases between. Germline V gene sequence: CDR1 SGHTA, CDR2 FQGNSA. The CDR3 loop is CASSGGGGLEKLFF. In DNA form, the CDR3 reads TGTGCCAGCAGCGGCGGAGGGGGATTGGAAAAACTGTTTTTT.

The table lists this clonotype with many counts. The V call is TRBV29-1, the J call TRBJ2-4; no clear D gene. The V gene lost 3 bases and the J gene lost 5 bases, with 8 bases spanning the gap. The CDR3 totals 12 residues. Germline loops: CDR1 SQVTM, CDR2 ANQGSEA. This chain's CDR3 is CSVDTAQNIQYF. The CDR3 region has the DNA TGCAGCGTTGACACCGCCCAAAACATTCAGTACTTC.

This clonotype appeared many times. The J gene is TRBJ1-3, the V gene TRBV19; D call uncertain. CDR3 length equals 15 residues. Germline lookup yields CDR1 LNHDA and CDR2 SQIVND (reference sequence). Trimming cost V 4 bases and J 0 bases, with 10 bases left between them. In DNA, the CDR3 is TGTGCCAGTAGTACCTCGACCGGCTCTGGAAACACCATATATTTT. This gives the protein CASSTSTGSGNTIYF.

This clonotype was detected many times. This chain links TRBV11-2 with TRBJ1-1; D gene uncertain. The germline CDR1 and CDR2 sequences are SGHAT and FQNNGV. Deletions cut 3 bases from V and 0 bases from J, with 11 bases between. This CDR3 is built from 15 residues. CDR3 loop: CASSFEHLMNTEAFF. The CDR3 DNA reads TGTGCCAGCAGCTTCGAACACCTAATGAACACTGAAGCTTTCTTT.

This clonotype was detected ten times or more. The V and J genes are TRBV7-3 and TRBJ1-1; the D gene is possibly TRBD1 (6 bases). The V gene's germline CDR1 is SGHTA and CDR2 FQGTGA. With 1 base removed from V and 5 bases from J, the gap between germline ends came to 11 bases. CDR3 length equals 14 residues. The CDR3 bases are TGTGCCAGCAGCTTAAAGGCAGGGGAGACTGAAGCTTTCTTT. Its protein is CASSLKAGETEAFF. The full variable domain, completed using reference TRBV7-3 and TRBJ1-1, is GAGVSQTPSNKVTEKGKYVELRCDPISGHTALYWYRQSLGQGPEFLIYFQGTGAADDSGLPNDRFFAVRPEGSVSTLKIQRTERGDSAVYLCASSLKAGETEAFFGQGTRLTVV.

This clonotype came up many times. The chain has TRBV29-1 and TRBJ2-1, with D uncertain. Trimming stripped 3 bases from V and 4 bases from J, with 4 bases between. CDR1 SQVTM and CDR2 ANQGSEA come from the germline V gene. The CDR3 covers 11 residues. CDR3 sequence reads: CSVEEYNEQFF. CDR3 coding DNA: TGCAGCGTTGAGGAGTACAATGAGCAGTTCTTC.

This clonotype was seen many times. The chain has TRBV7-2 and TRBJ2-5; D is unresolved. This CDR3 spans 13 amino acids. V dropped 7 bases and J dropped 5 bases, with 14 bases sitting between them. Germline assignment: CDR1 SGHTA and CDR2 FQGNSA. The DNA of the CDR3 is TGTGCCAGCACCATGTTGGGCCGGGAGACCCAGTACTTC. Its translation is CASTMLGRETQYF.